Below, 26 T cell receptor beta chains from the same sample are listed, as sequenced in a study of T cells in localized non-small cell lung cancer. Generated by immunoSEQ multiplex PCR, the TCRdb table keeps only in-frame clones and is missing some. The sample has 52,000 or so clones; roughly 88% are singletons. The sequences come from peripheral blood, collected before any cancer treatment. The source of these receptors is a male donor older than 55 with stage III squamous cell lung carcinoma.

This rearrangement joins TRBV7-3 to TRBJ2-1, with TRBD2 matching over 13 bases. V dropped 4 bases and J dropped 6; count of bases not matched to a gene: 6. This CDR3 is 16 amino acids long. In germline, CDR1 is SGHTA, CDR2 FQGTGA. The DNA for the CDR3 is TGTGCCAGCAGCTCGCAGACTAGCGGGGGGTTCAATGAGCAGTTCTTC. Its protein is CASSSQTSGGFNEQFF.

This CDR3 is CASSRQGAYEQYF. Written as DNA, the CDR3 is TGTGCCAGCAGCCGACAGGGGGCCTACGAGCAGTACTTC. The chain links TRBV5-4 to TRBJ2-7, with 9 positions matching TRBD1. CDR1 and CDR2 (germline): SGHNT, YYREEE (reference sequence). This CDR3 is built from 13 residues. V lost 4 bases, J lost 2 bases, and 1 base stayed unmatched. The whole variable domain, filled in from reference TRBV5-4 and TRBJ2-7, reads ETGVTQSPTHLIKTRGQQVTLRCSSQSGHNTVSWYQQALGQGPQFIFQYYREEENGRGNFPPRFSGLQFPNYSSELNVNALELDDSALYLCASSRQGAYEQYFGPGTRLTVT.

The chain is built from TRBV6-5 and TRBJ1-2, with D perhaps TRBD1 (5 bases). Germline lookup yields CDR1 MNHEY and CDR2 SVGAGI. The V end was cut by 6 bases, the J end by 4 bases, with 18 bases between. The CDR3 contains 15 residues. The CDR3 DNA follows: TGTGCCAGCAGCATCCCGGGACGCCTCTCCTATGGCTACACCTTC. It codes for CASSIPGRLSYGYTF.

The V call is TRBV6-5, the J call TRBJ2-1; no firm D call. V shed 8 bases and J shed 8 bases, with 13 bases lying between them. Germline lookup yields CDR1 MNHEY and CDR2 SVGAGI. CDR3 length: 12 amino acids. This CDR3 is CASRVSWDEQFF. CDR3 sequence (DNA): TGTGCCAGCCGGGTGTCTTGGGATGAGCAGTTCTTC.

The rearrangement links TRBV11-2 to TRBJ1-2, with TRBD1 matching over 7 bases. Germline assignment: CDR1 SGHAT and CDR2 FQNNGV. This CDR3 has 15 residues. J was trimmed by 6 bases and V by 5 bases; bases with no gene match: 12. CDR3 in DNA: TGTGCCAGCAGCCTGACGACAGGGTTGGCGGATGGCTACACCTTC. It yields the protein CASSLTTGLADGYTF.

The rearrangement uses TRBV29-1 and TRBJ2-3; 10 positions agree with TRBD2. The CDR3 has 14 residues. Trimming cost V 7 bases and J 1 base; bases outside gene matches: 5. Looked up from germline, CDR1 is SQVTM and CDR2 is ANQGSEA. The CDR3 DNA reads TGCAGCGCCCCTAGCGGGAGTGGCACAGATACGCAGTATTTT. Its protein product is CSAPSGSGTDTQYF.

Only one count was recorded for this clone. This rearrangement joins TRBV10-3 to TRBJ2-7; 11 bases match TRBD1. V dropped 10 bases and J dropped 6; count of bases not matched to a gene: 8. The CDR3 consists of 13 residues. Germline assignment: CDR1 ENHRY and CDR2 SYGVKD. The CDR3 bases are TGTGCCACCGGACAGGGGGCCCCGGGCGAGCAGTACTTC. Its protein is CATGQGAPGEQYF.

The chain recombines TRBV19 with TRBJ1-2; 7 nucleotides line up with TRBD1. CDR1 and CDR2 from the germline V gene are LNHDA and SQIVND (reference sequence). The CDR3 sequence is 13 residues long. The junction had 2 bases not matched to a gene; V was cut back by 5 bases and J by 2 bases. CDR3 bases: TGTGCCAGTAGTTCGACAGGGAACTATGGCTACACCTTC. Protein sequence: CASSSTGNYGYTF.

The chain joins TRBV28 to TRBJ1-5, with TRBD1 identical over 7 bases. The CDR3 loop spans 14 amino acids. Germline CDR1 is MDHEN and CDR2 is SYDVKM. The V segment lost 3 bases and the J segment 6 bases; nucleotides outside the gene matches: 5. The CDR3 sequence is CASSFQQGVQPQHF. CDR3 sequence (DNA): TGTGCCAGCAGTTTTCAGCAGGGGGTTCAGCCCCAGCATTTT.

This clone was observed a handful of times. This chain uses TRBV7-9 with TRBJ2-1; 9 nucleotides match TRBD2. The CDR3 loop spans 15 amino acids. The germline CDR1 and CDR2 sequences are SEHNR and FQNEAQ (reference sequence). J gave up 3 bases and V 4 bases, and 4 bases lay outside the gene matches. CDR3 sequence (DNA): TGTGCCAGCAGCTCCACGACTAGCGGCTACAATGAGCAGTTCTTC. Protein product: CASSSTTSGYNEQFF.

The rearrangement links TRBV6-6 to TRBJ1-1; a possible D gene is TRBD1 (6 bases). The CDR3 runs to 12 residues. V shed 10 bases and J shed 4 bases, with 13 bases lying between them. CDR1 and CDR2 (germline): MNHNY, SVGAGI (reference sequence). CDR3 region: CATSTGPTEAFF. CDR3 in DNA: TGTGCCACCTCTACAGGGCCCACTGAAGCTTTCTTT.

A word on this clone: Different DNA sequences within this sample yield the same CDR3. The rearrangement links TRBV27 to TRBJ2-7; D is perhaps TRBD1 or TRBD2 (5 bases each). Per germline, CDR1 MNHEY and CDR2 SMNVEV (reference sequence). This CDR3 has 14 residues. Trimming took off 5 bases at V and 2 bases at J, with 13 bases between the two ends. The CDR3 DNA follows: TGTGCCAGCAGTCCCAGTAGGGGACCCTACGAGCAGTACTTC. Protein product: CASSPSRGPYEQYF.

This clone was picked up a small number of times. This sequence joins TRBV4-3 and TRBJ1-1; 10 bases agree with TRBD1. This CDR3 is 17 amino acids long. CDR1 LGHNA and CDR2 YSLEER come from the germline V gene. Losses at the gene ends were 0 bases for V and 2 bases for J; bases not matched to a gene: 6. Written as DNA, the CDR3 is TGCGCCAGCAGCCAAGAGGGACAGGGGCCAAGAAACACTGAAGCTTTCTTT. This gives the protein CASSQEGQGPRNTEAFF.

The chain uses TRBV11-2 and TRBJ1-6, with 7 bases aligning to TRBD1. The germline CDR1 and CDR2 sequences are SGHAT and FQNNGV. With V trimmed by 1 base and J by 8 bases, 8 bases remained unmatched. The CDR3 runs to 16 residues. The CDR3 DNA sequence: TGTGCCAGCAGCTTAGTTGGACAGGCAGGGGATTCACCCCTCCACTTT. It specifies CASSLVGQAGDSPLHF.

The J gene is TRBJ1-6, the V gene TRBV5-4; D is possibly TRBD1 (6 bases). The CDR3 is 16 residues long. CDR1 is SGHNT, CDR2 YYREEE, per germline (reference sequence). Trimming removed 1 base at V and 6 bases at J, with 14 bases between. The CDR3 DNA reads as TGTGCCAGCAGCTTGCCGGGGGGCGCGGGTAATTCACCCCTCCACTTT. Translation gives CASSLPGGAGNSPLHF.

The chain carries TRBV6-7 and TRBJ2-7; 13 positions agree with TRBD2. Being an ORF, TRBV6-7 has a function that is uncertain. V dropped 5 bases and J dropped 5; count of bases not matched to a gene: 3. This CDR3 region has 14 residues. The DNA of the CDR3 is TGTGCCAGCAGTAGGACTAGCGGGAGTAACGAGCAGTACTTC. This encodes CASSRTSGSNEQYF.

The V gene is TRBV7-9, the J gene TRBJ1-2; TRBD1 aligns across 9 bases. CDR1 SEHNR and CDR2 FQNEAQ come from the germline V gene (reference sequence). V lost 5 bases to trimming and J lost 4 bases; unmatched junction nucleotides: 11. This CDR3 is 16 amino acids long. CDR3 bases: TGTGCCAGCAGCCAAGGACAGGGGCGGGACCCCTATGGCTACACCTTC. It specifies CASSQGQGRDPYGYTF.

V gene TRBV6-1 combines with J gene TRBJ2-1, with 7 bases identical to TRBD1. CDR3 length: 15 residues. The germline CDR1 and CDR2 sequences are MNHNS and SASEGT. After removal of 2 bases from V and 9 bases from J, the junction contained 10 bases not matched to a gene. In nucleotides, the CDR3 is TGTGCCAGCAGTGAATGGTCCCTGGGACAGACTGAGCAGTTCTTC. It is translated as CASSEWSLGQTEQFF.

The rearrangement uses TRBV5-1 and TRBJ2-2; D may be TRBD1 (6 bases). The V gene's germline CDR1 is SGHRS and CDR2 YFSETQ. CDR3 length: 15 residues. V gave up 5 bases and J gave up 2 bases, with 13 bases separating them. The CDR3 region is CASSRVGHNTGELFF. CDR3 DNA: TGCGCCAGCAGTCGAGTGGGACATAACACCGGGGAGCTGTTTTTT.

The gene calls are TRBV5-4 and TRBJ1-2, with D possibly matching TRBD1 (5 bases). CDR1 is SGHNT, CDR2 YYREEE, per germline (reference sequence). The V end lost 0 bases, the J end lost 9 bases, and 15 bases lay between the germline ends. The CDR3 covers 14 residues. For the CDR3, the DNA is TGTGCCAGCAGCTTGGAGGGGCAGGGACTTCGCTACACCTTC. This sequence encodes CASSLEGQGLRYTF.

The CDR3 coding sequence is TGTGCCAGCAGCTTGCCGGACAGGGTTTACTCTGGGGCCAACGTCCTGACTTTC. Protein: CASSLPDRVYSGANVLTF. This sequence joins TRBV5-6 and TRBJ2-6; 8 positions match TRBD1. CDR3 length equals 18 residues. J was trimmed by 0 bases and V by 1 base; bases with no gene match: 6. CDR1 is SGHDT, CDR2 YYEEEE, per germline.

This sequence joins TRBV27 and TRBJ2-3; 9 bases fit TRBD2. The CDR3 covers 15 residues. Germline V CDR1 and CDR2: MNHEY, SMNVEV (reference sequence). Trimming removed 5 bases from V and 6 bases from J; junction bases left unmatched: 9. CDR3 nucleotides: TGTGCCAGCAGTCCCCAGCGGGGGGCGGGCGATACGCAGTATTTT. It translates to CASSPQRGAGDTQYF.

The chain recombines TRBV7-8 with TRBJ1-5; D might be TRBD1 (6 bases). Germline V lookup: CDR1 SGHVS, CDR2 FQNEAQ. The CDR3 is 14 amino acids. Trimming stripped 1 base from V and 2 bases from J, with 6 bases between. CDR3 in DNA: TGTGCCAGCAGCTTAGACAGGGGCAATCAGCCCCAGCATTTT. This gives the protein CASSLDRGNQPQHF.

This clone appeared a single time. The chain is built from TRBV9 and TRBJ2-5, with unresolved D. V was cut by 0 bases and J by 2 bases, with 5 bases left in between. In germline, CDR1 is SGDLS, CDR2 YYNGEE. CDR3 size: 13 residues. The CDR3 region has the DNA TGTGCCAGCAGCGTAGCCCCACAAGAGACCCAGTACTTC. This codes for CASSVAPQETQYF.

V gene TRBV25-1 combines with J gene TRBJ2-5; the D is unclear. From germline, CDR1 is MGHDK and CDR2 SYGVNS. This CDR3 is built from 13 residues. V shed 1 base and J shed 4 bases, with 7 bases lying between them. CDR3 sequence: CASSESVGETQYF. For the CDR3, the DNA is TGTGCCAGCAGTGAATCCGTGGGAGAGACCCAGTACTTC.

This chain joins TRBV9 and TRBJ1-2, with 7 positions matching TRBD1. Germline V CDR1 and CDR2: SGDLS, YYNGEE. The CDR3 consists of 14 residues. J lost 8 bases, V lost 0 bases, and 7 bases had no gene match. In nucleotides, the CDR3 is TGTGCCAGCAGCGTAGCGGACAGGATATCGGGCTACACCTTC. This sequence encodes CASSVADRISGYTF.